What follows are 23 T cell receptor beta chains derived from one specimen sequenced in a study of blood T cell repertoires in COVID-19. The repertoire was sequenced with immunoSEQ multiplex PCR; TCRdb's copy has only in-frame clones and lacks some. The sample has about 260,000 clones, around 87% seen once; the top ten hold less than 3%. Sequences were obtained from peripheral blood. Receptors were obtained from a woman between 45 and 65 years old with acute or convalescent COVID-19.

The chain links TRBV5-1 to TRBJ2-5, with D possibly being TRBD1 (7 bases). The CDR3 runs 15 residues. Trimming left V 5 bases short and J 4 bases short, with 18 bases between. Germline CDR1 SGHRS, CDR2 YFSETQ. CDR3 sequence reads: CASSSTGGGGETQYF. As DNA, the CDR3 is TGCGCCAGCAGTAGTACCGGAGGGGGCGGAGAGACCCAGTACTTC.

The chain joins TRBV28 to TRBJ1-6; 10 nucleotides agree with TRBD1. CDR1 and CDR2 from the germline V gene are MDHEN and SYDVKM. The CDR3 length is 16 residues. The J segment lost 10 bases and the V segment lost 2 bases, leaving 8 bases of the junction unmatched. The chain's CDR3 is CASSLLTGTGASPLHF. In nucleotides, the CDR3 is TGTGCCAGCAGTTTACTAACCGGGACAGGGGCCTCACCCCTCCACTTT.

J is TRBJ1-1 and V is TRBV10-3; no firm D call. V lost 3 bases and J lost 7, with 9 bases in between. The germline gives CDR1 ENHRY, CDR2 SYGVKD. CDR3 length equals 12 residues. Written as DNA, the CDR3 is TGTGCCATCAGTGAACGAGAAATTGAAGCTTTCTTT. Its protein product is CAISEREIEAFF.

This clone was recorded only once. The chain couples TRBV7-8 to TRBJ1-5; 7 bases align to TRBD1. This CDR3 has 13 amino acids. V was pared by 3 bases and J by 6 bases, with 2 bases of the junction left unmatched. Germline V gene lookup returns CDR1 SGHVS and CDR2 FQNEAQ. CDR3 coding DNA: TGTGCCAGCAGCTTGTCAGGGGGTCAGCCCCAGCATTTT. It encodes CASSLSGGQPQHF.

J is TRBJ1-6 and V is TRBV5-1; tentatively, D is TRBD1 (6 bases). There are 16 residues in the CDR3. V was cut by 0 bases and J by 8 bases, with 15 bases left in between. Germline values: CDR1 SGHRS, CDR2 YFSETQ. In nucleotides, the CDR3 is TGCGCCAGCAGCTTGGCGGGGGGGACAATTTATTCACCCCTCCACTTT. It is translated as CASSLAGGTIYSPLHF.

The rearrangement joins TRBV28 to TRBJ2-1; possibly TRBD1 for D (5 bases). The germline gives CDR1 MDHEN, CDR2 SYDVKM. The CDR3 spans 11 residues. V shed 6 bases and J shed 11 bases, with 11 bases lying between them. The CDR3 reads CASSLQGQQFF. CDR3 in DNA: TGTGCCAGCAGCCTCCAGGGTCAGCAGTTCTTC.

The chain is built from TRBV19 and TRBJ2-7, with 7 bases fitting TRBD1. The junction had 4 bases not matched to a gene; V was cut back by 1 base and J by 1 base. Germline V gene lookup returns CDR1 LNHDA and CDR2 SQIVND (reference sequence). The CDR3 is 15 amino acids. For the CDR3, the DNA is TGTGCCAGTAGTATAGGTGGGACAGCGTCCTACGAGCAGTACTTC. It encodes CASSIGGTASYEQYF.

This rearrangement joins TRBV5-1 to TRBJ2-5, with a weak D call TRBD1 (6 bases). Germline V gives CDR1 SGHRS, CDR2 YFSETQ. Trimming cost V 1 base and J 5 bases, with 12 bases left between them. The CDR3 covers 14 residues. CDR3 in DNA: TGCGCCAGCAGCTTGACTGGGGGCGCGGAGACCCAGTACTTC. Translated, it gives CASSLTGGAETQYF.

The chain joins TRBV4-2 to TRBJ1-2; 8 bases line up with TRBD1. Germline V gene sequence: CDR1 LGHNA, CDR2 YNFKEQ. V lost 2 bases, J lost 5 bases, and 7 bases stayed unmatched. The CDR3 has 15 residues. The CDR3 is CASSQSPDRDYGYTF. As DNA, the CDR3 is TGTGCCAGCAGCCAAAGCCCGGACAGGGATTATGGCTACACCTTC.

This clone has a single count. The junction departs from the called germline gene at one end, perhaps through a read error. The CDR3: CASSYTGTSSEGGF. CDR3 sequence (DNA): TGTGCCAGCTCATATACCGGGACTAGCAGCGAAGGCGGCTTC. The rearrangement uses TRBV18 and TRBJ2-7; 9 nucleotides line up with TRBD2. CDR3 length: 14 residues. Germline-derived CDR1 and CDR2 are KGHSH and LQKENI.

The V call is TRBV12-3 or TRBV12-4, the J call TRBJ1-5, with D maybe TRBD1 (6 bases). The CDR3 sequence is 13 residues long. Trimming removed 4 bases at V and 7 bases at J, with 11 bases between. The CDR3 bases are TGTGCCAGCAGTTCTCAGGGGAAACAGCCCCAGCATTTT. Its translation is CASSSQGKQPQHF.

This clone was detected once. The V call is TRBV7-8, the J call TRBJ2-1; possible D gene TRBD2, 6 bases. This CDR3 has 16 amino acids. The V gene lost 0 bases and the J gene lost 4 bases, with 13 bases spanning the gap. CDR1 is SGHVS and CDR2 is FQNEAQ in the germline V gene. The CDR3 loop reads CASSLARLALYNEQFF. DNA for the CDR3: TGTGCCAGCAGCTTAGCGCGGCTAGCGTTATACAATGAGCAGTTCTTC.

The chain has TRBV3-1 (or the pseudogene TRBV3-2) and TRBJ2-7; TRBD2 aligns across 11 bases. V lost 4 bases and J lost 3; bases outside the gene matches: 2. This CDR3 spans 14 amino acids. Germline CDR1 and CDR2: LGHDT and YNNKEL (reference sequence). The CDR3 spells CASSRGLADYEQYF. DNA of the CDR3: TGTGCCAGCAGCCGGGGACTAGCGGACTACGAGCAGTACTTC.

The V call is TRBV28, the J call TRBJ1-2; D is ambiguous. The CDR3 covers 13 residues. In germline, CDR1 is MDHEN, CDR2 SYDVKM. The ends were cut back, 8 bases at V and 1 base at J, with 11 bases in the middle. For the CDR3, the DNA is TGTGCCAGCCGTATCTCGGTTAACTATGGCTACACCTTC. Protein product: CASRISVNYGYTF.

The chain employs TRBV6-5 and TRBJ1-2, with unresolved D. This CDR3 contains 14 residues. Germline V gene data show CDR1 as MNHEY and CDR2 as SVGAGI. V was shortened by 6 bases and J by 6 bases, with 17 bases between the two germline ends. DNA of the CDR3: TGTGCCAGCAGCCTCCGGGGATTCGGAGATGGCTACACCTTC. Amino acids: CASSLRGFGDGYTF.

The V gene is TRBV3-1 (or the pseudogene TRBV3-2), the J gene TRBJ2-6, with D tentatively TRBD1 (6 bases). CDR3 size: 17 residues. Germline-derived CDR1 and CDR2 are LGHDT and YNNKEL (reference sequence). Trimming shortened V by 5 bases and J by 0 bases, and 14 bases separated the two germline ends. CDR3 coding DNA: TGTGCCAGCAGCGGTGACAGGTGGAGCTCTGGGGCCAACGTCCTGACTTTC. Protein: CASSGDRWSSGANVLTF.

The V and J genes are TRBV7-2 and TRBJ1-3; D is uncertain. The germline V gene encodes CDR1 SGHTA and CDR2 FQGNSA. V was trimmed by 6 bases and J by 6 bases, leaving 18 bases between them. The CDR3 extends over 15 amino acids. CDR3 in DNA: TGTGCCAGCAGAAACCCAGCAAGGGAGCTAAACACCATATATTTT. Translation: CASRNPARELNTIYF.

In the case of this clone: A read error may produce the germline difference seen at one junction end. Additional DNA sequences in this sample encode the identical CDR3. The rearrangement uses TRBV28 and TRBJ2-3; 12 bases map to TRBD2. The CDR3 totals 14 residues. Germline-derived CDR1 and CDR2 are MDHEN and SYDVKM. CDR3 DNA sequence: TGTGCCAGCAGGACTAGCGGGAGCACCGATACGCAGTATTTT. It is translated as CASRTSGSTDTQYF.

J is TRBJ1-4 and V is TRBV7-6; TRBD1 matches at 7 bases. The CDR3 contains 17 residues. With V trimmed by 1 base and J by 4 bases, 9 bases remained unmatched. CDR1 SGHVS and CDR2 FNYEAQ come from the germline V gene. The CDR3 nucleotides are TGTGCCAGCAGCTTAGTCTCAAGGGGGACAGTTAATGAAAAACTGTTTTTT. Protein sequence: CASSLVSRGTVNEKLFF.

The genes are TRBV14 and TRBJ2-2; TRBD2 matches at 13 bases. J was trimmed by 7 bases and V by 3 bases; bases with no gene match: 5. Germline V gene lookup returns CDR1 SGHDN and CDR2 FVKESK. The CDR3 length is 16 residues. The CDR3 is CASSQTSGRFGGELFF. The CDR3 nucleotides read TGTGCCAGCAGCCAGACTAGCGGGAGGTTCGGCGGGGAGCTGTTTTTT.

The J gene is TRBJ1-5, the V gene TRBV4-2; D might be TRBD1 (6 bases). Trimming removed 4 bases at V and 3 bases at J, with 16 bases between. In germline, CDR1 is LGHNA, CDR2 YNFKEQ. The CDR3 length is 16 residues. The CDR3 here is CASSLWTAESNQPQHF. For the CDR3, the DNA is TGTGCCAGCAGCCTCTGGACAGCGGAATCCAATCAGCCCCAGCATTTT.

V usage is TRBV6-5 and J usage is TRBJ1-2; TRBD1 aligns across 7 bases. CDR3 size: 15 residues. The germline CDR1 and CDR2 sequences are MNHEY and SVGAGI. Trimming cost V 4 bases and J 4 bases; bases outside gene matches: 9. The CDR3 loop is CASSSRQGSSYGYTF. CDR3 in DNA: TGTGCCAGCAGTTCTAGACAGGGTTCAAGCTATGGCTACACCTTC.

This chain joins TRBV6-2 or TRBV6-3 and TRBJ1-5; 7 bases align to TRBD1. Trimming took 6 bases from V and 1 from J; bases not matched to a gene: 9. Looked up from germline, CDR1 is MNHEY and CDR2 is SVGEGT. The CDR3 loop spans 16 amino acids. As DNA, the CDR3 is TGTGCCAGCAGCTTCGAGAGGACAGGCAGCAATCAGCCCCAGCATTTT. Encoded protein: CASSFERTGSNQPQHF.